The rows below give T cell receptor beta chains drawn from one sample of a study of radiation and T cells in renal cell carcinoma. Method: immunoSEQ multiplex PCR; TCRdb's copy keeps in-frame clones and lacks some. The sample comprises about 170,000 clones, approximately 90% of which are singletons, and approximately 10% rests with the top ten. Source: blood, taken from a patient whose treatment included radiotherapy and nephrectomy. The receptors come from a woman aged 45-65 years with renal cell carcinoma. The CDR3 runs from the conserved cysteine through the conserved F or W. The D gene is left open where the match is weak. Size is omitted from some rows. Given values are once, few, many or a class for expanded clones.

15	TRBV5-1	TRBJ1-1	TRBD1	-	CASSLVGQGDTEAFF	TGCGCCAGCAGCTTAGTGGGACAGGGTGACACTGAAGCTTTCTTT
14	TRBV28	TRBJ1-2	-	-	CASSLPRVNYGYTF	TGTGCCAGCAGTTTACCCAGGGTTAACTATGGCTACACCTTC
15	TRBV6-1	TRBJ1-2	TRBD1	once	CASSEDRGQTYGYTF	TGTGCCAGCAGTGAAGACAGGGGCCAAACCTATGGCTACACCTTC
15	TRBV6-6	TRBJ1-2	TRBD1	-	CASSYSGQGADGYTF	TGTGCCAGCAGTTACTCGGGACAGGGGGCTGACGGCTACACCTTC
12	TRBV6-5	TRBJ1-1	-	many	CASSAMNTEAFF	TGTGCCAGCAGTGCCATGAACACTGAAGCTTTCTTT
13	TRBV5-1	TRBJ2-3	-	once	CASADISTDTQYF	TGCGCCAGCGCGGACATTAGCACAGATACGCAGTATTTT
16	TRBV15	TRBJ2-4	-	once	CATSRVKLLAKNIQYF	TGTGCCACCAGCAGAGTGAAGTTACTAGCCAAAAACATTCAGTACTTC
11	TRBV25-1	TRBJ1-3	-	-	CASSEAGSIYF	TGTGCCAGCAGTGAGGCCGGGTCCATATATTTT
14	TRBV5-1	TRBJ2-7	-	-	CASSGTGRGHEQYF	TGCGCCAGCAGCGGCACAGGGAGAGGCCACGAGCAGTACTTC
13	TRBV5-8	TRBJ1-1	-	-	CASSLQTGTEAFF	TGTGCCAGCAGCCTACAGACGGGGACTGAAGCTTTCTTT
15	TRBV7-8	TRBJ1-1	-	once	CASSRLDPRNTEAFF	TGTGCCAGCAGCCGCCTGGACCCAAGGAACACTGAAGCTTTCTTT
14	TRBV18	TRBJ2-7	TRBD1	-	CASSSGQGAYEQYF	TGTGCCAGCTCATCGGGACAGGGGGCGTACGAGCAGTACTTC
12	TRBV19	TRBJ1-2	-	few	CASSFVSYGYTF	TGTGCCAGTAGTTTTGTGAGTTATGGCTACACCTTC
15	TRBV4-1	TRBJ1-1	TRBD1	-	CASSQVGQMNTEAFF	TGCGCCAGCAGCCAAGTGGGACAGATGAACACTGAAGCTTTCTTT
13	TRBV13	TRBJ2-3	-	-	CASSVTVTDTQYF	TGTGCCAGCAGCGTCACAGTTACAGATACGCAGTATTTT
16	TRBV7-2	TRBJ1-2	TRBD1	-	CASSLGGTVANYGYTF	TGTGCCAGCAGCTTAGGAGGGACAGTCGCAAACTATGGCTACACCTTC
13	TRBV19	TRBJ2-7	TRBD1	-	CASRDRGSYEQYF	TGTGCCAGCCGAGACAGGGGCTCCTACGAGCAGTACTTC
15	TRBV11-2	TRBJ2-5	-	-	CASSLDRGRLETQYF	TGTGCCAGCAGCTTAGATCGGGGCAGATTGGAGACCCAGTACTTC
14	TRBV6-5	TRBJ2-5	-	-	CASSQGRGEETQYF	TGTGCCAGCAGTCAAGGAAGGGGGGAGGAGACCCAGTACTTC
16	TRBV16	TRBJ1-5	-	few	CASSQFALGSNQPQHF	TGTGCCAGCAGCCAATTCGCGTTGGGAAGCAATCAGCCCCAGCATTTT
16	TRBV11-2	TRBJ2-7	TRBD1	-	CASSPRPRGQSYEQYF	TGTGCCAGCAGCCCCCGGCCCCGGGGACAGTCCTACGAGCAGTACTTC
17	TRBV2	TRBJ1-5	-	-	CASAPSGTPNSNQPQHF	TGTGCCAGCGCCCCGTCCGGGACTCCTAATAGCAATCAGCCCCAGCATTTT
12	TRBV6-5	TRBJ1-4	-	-	CASRDGIEKLFF	TGTGCCAGCAGGGACGGAATTGAAAAACTGTTTTTT
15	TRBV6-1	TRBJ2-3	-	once	CASRALWSSTDTQYF	TGTGCCAGCAGGGCCTTGTGGTCTAGCACAGATACGCAGTATTTT
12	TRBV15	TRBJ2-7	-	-	CATSEPPGAQYF	TGTGCCACCAGCGAACCCCCGGGGGCGCAGTACTTC
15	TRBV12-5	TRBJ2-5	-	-	CASGLFQGGQETQYF	TGTGCTAGTGGTTTGTTCCAGGGGGGGCAAGAGACCCAGTACTTC
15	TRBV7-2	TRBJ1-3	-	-	CASSLGTPAGNTIYF	TGTGCCAGCAGTTTGGGGACACCAGCTGGAAACACCATATATTTT
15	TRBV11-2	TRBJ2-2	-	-	CASSERAKVGGELFF	TGTGCCAGCTCAGAAAGAGCTAAGGTTGGCGGGGAGCTGTTTTTT
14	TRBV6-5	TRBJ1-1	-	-	CASSSPGVDTEAFF	TGTGCCAGCAGTTCCCCGGGGGTGGACACTGAAGCTTTCTTT
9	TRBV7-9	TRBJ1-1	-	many	CASAHGVFF	TGTGCCAGCGCCCATGGGGTCTTCTTT
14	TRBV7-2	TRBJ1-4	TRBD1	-	CASSSGQANEKLFF	TGTGCCAGCAGCTCGGGACAGGCTAATGAAAAACTGTTTTTT